This passage covers 10 T cell receptor beta chains from one sample sequenced in a study of CD8+CD57+ T cells in acquired aplastic anemia. The TCR beta profiling, which covered VDJ combination and CDR3 sequence, was carried out using genomic DNA as the template. TCRdb ran MiXCR on the reads and lists one entry per CDR3 protein. The sample lists some 280,000 distinct CDR3 sequences; 50% to 70% were seen once. The specimen sequenced was sorted CD4+, CD8+, or CD8+CD57+ T cells (not recorded which) from PBMCs. These receptors all come from a human donor with severe aplastic anemia or a healthy control (not recorded which).

Ten or more counts support this clonotype. The genes are TRBV6-6 and TRBJ2-5; a possible D gene is TRBD1 (6 bases). Germline V gene data show CDR1 as MNHNY and CDR2 as SVGAGI (reference sequence). The CDR3 has 16 amino acids. V dropped 2 bases and J dropped 4 bases, with 17 bases sitting between them. The CDR3 spells CASSYGSGAGGETQYF. CDR3 DNA: TGTGCCAGCAGTTACGGGTCAGGGGCCGGAGGAGAGACCCAGTACTTC.

The table lists this clonotype with a few counts. V is TRBV30 and J is TRBJ2-3, with D possibly being TRBD2 (6 bases). The ends were cut back, 1 base at V and 5 bases at J, with 19 bases in the middle. Germline CDR1 GTSNPN, CDR2 SVGIG (reference sequence). The CDR3 length is 16 residues. DNA for the CDR3: TGTGCCTGGAGTGCCCACCCCCCTGGGCGGGAAGATACGCAGTATTTT. Translated: CAWSAHPPGREDTQYF.

The chain links TRBV19 to TRBJ2-3; TRBD2 might be the D (5 bases). The germline V gene encodes CDR1 LNHDA and CDR2 SQIVND (reference sequence). V shed 3 bases and J shed 2 bases, with 12 bases lying between them. The CDR3 contains 15 residues. In DNA, the CDR3 is TGTGCCAGTAGTATCGCCGGGATAACCACAGATACGCAGTATTTT. Translation gives CASSIAGITTDTQYF.

Comment on this clonotype: This may arise from a read error, as a much more abundant clone is one base away. Since the CDR3 does not end with the conserved phenylalanine or tryptophan, this likely comes from a read error. This rearrangement joins TRBV5-1 to TRBJ2-7; D call uncertain. The CDR3 spans 13 residues. Germline assignment: CDR1 SGHRS and CDR2 YFSETQ. The CDR3 sequence is CACSPPAIYEQYL. The DNA of the CDR3 is TGCGCCTGCAGCCCTCCGGCCATCTACGAGCAGTACCTC.

V and J are TRBV7-9 and TRBJ2-7; D is possibly TRBD2 (6 bases). The CDR3 spans 14 residues. Germline-derived CDR1 and CDR2 are SEHNR and FQNEAQ (reference sequence). The V gene lost 1 base and the J gene lost 3 bases, with 10 bases spanning the gap. The CDR3 DNA follows: TGTGCCAGCAGCTTAGGGACTAACAACTACGAGCAGTACTTC. Translating gives CASSLGTNNYEQYF.

This sequence joins TRBV20-1 and TRBJ1-1, with TRBD1 as a possible D gene (6 bases). V shed 3 bases and J shed 2 bases, with 10 bases lying between them. The germline gives CDR1 DFQATT, CDR2 SNEGSKA (reference sequence). The length of the CDR3 is 13 residues. As DNA, the CDR3 is TGCAGTGCTAGCGGACAGACAAACACTGAAGCTTTCTTT. This codes for CSASGQTNTEAFF.

This clonotype showed up many times. The CDR3, as DNA: TGTGCCAGCAGCTTTGGACCGGATGGCTACACCTTC. Translation gives CASSFGPDGYTF. The chain links TRBV3-1 to TRBJ1-2, with D unclear. CDR1 LGHDT and CDR2 YNNKEL come from the germline V gene (reference sequence). This CDR3 has 12 amino acids. Deletions cut 5 bases from V and 6 bases from J, with 10 bases between.

Worth noting for this clonotype: Its ends do not fully match the called genes, so a read error is possible. The rearrangement uses TRBV5-5 and TRBJ1-4; 7 nucleotides align to TRBD1. Per the germline V gene, CDR1 is SGHKS and CDR2 is YYEKEE (reference sequence). This CDR3 contains 14 residues. CDR3: CASSLQGQNEKLFF. The CDR3 region has the DNA TGCGCCAGCAGCCTACAGGGGCAGAATGAAAAACTGTTTTTT.

The chain employs TRBV20-1 and TRBJ2-5; 7 bases agree with TRBD1. This CDR3 is 14 amino acids long. V lost 5 bases to trimming and J lost 3 bases; unmatched junction nucleotides: 9. Germline values: CDR1 DFQATT, CDR2 SNEGSKA (reference sequence). CDR3 nucleotide sequence: TGCAGTGCTCGTTCCGGGACAGTAGAAGAGACCCAGTACTTC. Translation gives CSARSGTVEETQYF.

This clonotype was counted at least ten times. The chain joins TRBV5-1 to TRBJ1-6; the D is unclear. Germline V gene sequence: CDR1 SGHRS, CDR2 YFSETQ. The CDR3 extends over 18 amino acids. The V end lost 0 bases, the J end lost 0 bases, and 13 bases lay between the germline ends. The CDR3 bases are TGCGCCAGCAGCTTGGACTTCCCGGGAAGCTCCTATAATTCACCCCTCCACTTT. It codes for CASSLDFPGSSYNSPLHF.